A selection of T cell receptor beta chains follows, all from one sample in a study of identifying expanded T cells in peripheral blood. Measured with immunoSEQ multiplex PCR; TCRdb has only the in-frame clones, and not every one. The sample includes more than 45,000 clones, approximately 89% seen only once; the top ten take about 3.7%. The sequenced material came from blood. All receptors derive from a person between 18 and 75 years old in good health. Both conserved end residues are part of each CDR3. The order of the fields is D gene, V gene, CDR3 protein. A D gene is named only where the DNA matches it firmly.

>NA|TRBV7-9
CASSLAGPDYEQFF
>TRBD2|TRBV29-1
CSVGTSGIGDTQYF
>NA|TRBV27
CASSRTTLHLYEQYF
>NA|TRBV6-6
CASSYTGTHHEQYF
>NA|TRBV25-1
CASCESTGGKYNEQFF
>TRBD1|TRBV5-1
CASSSLTGDYGYTF
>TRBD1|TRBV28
CASSEGAGGYTF
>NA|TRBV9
CASSSPRGYTF
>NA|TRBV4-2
CASSQDPGNGELFF
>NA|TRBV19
CASSIEQSGVDTQYF
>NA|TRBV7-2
CASGVSSYEQYF
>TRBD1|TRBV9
CASSVEGTGIYEQYF
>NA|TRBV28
CASSFEKGENQETQYF
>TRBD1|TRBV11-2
CASSSTGGRDTQYF
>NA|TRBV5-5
CASSLALTLDGSYEQYF
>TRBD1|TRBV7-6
CASSLGTGAYEQYF
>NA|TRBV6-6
CASSYGPLGGPAFF
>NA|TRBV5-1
CASSRQGTYTGELFF
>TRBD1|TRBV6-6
CASSYGTGTGYGYTF
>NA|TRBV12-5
CASGLVPRPGRNYEQYF
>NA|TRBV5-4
CASSFSTASYNEQFF